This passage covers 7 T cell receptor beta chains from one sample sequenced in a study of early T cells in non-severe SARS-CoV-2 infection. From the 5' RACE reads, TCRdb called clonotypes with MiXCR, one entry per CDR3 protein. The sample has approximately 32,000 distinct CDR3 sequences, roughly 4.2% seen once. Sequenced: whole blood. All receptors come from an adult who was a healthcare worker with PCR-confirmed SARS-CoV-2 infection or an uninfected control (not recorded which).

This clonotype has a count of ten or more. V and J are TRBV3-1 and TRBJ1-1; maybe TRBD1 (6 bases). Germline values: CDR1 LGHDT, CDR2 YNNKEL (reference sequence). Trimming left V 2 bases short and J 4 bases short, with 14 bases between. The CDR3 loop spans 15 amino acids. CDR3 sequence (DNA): TGTGCCAGCAGCCAATGGCTCGTAGGGGGCACTGAAGCTTTCTTT. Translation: CASSQWLVGGTEAFF.

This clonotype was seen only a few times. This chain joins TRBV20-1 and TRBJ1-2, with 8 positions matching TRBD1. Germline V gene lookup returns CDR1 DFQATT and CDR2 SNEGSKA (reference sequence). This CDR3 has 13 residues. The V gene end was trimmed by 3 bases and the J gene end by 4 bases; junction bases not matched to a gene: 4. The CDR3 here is CSASRGLAYGYTF. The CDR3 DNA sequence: TGCAGTGCTAGCAGGGGGCTGGCCTATGGCTACACCTTC.

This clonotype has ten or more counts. The CDR3 region is CASSHGRGGNTEAFF. The CDR3 nucleotides read TGTGCCAGCAGTCACGGTAGGGGTGGTAACACTGAAGCTTTCTTT. J is TRBJ1-1 and V is TRBV6-6; possibly TRBD1 for D (5 bases). Deletions cut 5 bases from V and 2 bases from J, with 15 bases between. The CDR3 consists of 15 residues. Looked up from germline, CDR1 is MNHNY and CDR2 is SVGAGI (reference sequence).

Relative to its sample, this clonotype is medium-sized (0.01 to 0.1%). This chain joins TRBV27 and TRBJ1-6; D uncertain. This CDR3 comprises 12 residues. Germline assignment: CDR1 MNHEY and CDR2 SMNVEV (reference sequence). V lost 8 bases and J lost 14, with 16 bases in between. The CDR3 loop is CASGIDMGTLHF. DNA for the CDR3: TGTGCCAGCGGTATCGACATGGGCACCCTCCACTTT.

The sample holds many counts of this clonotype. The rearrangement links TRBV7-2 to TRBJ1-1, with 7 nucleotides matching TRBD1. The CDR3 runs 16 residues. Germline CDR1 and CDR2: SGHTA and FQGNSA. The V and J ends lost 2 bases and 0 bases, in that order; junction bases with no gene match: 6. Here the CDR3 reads CASSLHPGGMNTEAFF. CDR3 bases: TGTGCCAGCAGCTTACACCCAGGGGGTATGAACACTGAAGCTTTCTTT.

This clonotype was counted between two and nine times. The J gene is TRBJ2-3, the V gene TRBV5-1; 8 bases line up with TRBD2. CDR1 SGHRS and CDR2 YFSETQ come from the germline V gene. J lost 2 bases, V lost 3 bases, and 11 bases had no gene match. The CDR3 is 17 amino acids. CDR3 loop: CASSWGSTSGATDTQYF. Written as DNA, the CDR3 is TGCGCCAGCAGCTGGGGATCTACTAGCGGAGCCACAGATACGCAGTATTTT.

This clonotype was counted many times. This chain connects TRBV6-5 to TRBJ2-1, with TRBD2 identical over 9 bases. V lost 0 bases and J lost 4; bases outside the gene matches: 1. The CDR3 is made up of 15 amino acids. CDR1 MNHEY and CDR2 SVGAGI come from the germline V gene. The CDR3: CASSYSRGGYNEQFF. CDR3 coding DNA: TGTGCCAGCAGTTACTCGCGGGGGGGGTACAATGAGCAGTTCTTC.